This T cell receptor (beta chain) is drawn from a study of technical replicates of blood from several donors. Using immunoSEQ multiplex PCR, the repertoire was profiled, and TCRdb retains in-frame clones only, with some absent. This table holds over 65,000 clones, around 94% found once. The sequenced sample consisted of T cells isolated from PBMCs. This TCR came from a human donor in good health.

Here the CDR3 DNA reads TGTGCCAGCAGCGCCCTAATCCCGGGACAGGGGCCAAGCTCTGGAAACACCATATATTTT. Its translation is CASSALIPGQGPSSGNTIYF. V and J are TRBV9 and TRBJ1-3; 10 bases are a match to TRBD1. This CDR3 comprises 20 residues. The germline gives CDR1 SGDLS, CDR2 YYNGEE. V shed 3 bases, J shed 0 bases, and the junction held 15 bases outside the gene matches.